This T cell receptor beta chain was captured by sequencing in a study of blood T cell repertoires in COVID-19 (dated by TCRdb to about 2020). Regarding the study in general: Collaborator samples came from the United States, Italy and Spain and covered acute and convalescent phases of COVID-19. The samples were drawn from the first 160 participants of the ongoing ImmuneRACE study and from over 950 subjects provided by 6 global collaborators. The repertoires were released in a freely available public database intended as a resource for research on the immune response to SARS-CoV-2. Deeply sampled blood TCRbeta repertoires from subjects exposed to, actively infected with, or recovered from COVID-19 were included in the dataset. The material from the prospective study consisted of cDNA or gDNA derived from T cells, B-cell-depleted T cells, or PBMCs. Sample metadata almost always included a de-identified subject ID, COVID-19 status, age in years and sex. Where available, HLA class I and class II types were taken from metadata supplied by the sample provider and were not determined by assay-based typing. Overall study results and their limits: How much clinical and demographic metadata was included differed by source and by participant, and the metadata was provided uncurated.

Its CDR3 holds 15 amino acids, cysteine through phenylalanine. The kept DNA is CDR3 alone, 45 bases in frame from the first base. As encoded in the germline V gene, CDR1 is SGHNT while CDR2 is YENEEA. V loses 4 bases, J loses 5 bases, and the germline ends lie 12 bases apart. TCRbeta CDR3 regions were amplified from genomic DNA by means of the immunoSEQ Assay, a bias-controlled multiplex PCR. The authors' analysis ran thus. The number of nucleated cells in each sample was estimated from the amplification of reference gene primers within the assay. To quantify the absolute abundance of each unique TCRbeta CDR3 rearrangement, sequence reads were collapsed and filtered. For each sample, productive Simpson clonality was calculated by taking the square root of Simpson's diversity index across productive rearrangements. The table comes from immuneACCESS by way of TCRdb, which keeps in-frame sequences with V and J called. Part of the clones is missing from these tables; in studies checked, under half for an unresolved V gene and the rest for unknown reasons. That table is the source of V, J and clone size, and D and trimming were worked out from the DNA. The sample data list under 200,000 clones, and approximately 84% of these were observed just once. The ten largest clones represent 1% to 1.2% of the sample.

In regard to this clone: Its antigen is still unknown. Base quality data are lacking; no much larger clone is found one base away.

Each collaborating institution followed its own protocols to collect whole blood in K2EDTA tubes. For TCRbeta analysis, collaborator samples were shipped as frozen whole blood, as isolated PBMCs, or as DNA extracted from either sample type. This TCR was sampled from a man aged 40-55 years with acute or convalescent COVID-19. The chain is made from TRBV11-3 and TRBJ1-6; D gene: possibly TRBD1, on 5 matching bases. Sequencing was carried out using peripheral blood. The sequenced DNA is TGTGCCAGCAGCTCAGGGTCGGGCGATAATTCACCCCTCCACTTT. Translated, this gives CASSSGSGDNSPLHF. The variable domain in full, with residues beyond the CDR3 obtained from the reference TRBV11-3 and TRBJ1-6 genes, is EAGVVQSPRYKIIEKKQPVAFWCNPISGHNTLYWYLQNLGQGPELLIRYENEEAVDDSQLPKDRFSAERLKGVDSTLKIQPAELGDSAVYLCASSSGSGDNSPLHFGNGTRLTVT.